The sequence of this T cell receptor (beta chain) was determined in a study of blood T cell repertoires in COVID-19 (TCRdb year 2020). Study-level background: Samples from collaborators originated in the United States, Italy and Spain and spanned both the acute and convalescent phases of COVID-19. The prospective study material was composed of cDNA or gDNA derived from T cells, B-cell-depleted T cells, or PBMCs. Deeply sampled blood TCRbeta repertoires from subjects exposed to, actively infected with, or recovered from COVID-19 were included in the dataset. The repertoires were released in a freely available public database intended as a resource for research on the immune response to SARS-CoV-2. The samples were drawn from the first 160 participants of the ongoing ImmuneRACE study and from under 1,500 subjects provided by 6 global collaborators. A de-identified subject ID, COVID-19 status, age in years and sex were almost always included in the sample metadata. Where HLA class I and class II types were available, the types were taken from metadata supplied by the sample provider, not from assay-based typing.

The immunoSEQ Assay, a bias-controlled multiplex PCR, was used to amplify TCRbeta CDR3 regions from genomic DNA. From the authors' description of their analysis: Within the assay, amplification of reference gene primers was used to estimate how many nucleated cells each sample contained. Sequence reads were collapsed and filtered to measure the absolute abundance of every unique TCRbeta CDR3 rearrangement. For each sample, productive Simpson clonality was calculated as the square root of Simpson's diversity index across productive rearrangements. Held by TCRdb, this immuneACCESS table contains in-frame sequences only and omits some clones. Under half of the omission traces to an unresolved V gene where checked; the cause of the rest is unknown. The DNA gave D and trimming, while V, J and clone size come from that table. The sample yields fewer than 200,000 clones; 70% to 85% were counted once. The top ten hold about 1.2% of the sample.

This clone was observed a single time. Its cognate antigen has yet to be identified. Base qualities are missing; no much larger clone stands one base away. General study outcomes and caveats: The amount of clinical and demographic metadata varied by source and participant and was provided uncurated.

A second Seattle source provided samples from volunteer blood donors who had recovered from COVID-19. Collaborating institutions collected whole blood in K2EDTA tubes following their own protocols. For TCRbeta analysis, collaborators shipped samples as frozen whole blood, isolated PBMCs, or DNA extracted from either of those sample types. The germline V end is reduced by 4 bases and the J end by 12 bases; junction bases left unmatched: 11. Reading from cysteine to phenylalanine, the CDR3 counts 15 amino acids. Kept here is only the CDR3 DNA, which spans 45 bases and is read in frame from base 1. The germline V gene yields MNHEY for CDR1 and SVGAGI for CDR2.

Sequenced input: peripheral blood. The chain employs TRBV6-5 and TRBJ1-6; TRBD1 lines up with 8 middle nucleotides. This TCR derives from a man aged 55 to 70 who had recovered from COVID-19. Here the CDR3 is given as CASSSTGGLLEPLHF. The nucleotide sequence is given as TGTGCCAGCAGTTCCACAGGGGGGTTGTTGGAACCCCTCCACTTT.